One T cell receptor (beta chain) is described in this entry. This record belongs to a study of blood T cell repertoires in COVID-19. In the original analysis: Reference gene primer amplification gave estimated nucleated cell counts. The table came from immunoSEQ multiplex PCR; TCRdb's copy has only in-frame clones and leaves some out. V and J calls and clone size are those listed in that table; D and trimming were worked out from the DNA. The sample includes some 200,000 clones, roughly 78% of them seen just once. This clonotype originated in a woman between 40 and 55 years old with acute or convalescent COVID-19. What was sequenced was peripheral blood.

The CDR3 nucleotides read TGTGCCAGCGTTAGCCGGGGCTCCTACAATGAGCAGTTCTTC. Amino acids: CASVSRGSYNEQFF. The J gene is TRBJ2-1, the V gene TRBV3-1 (or the pseudogene TRBV3-2); TRBD2 is a possible D gene (5 bases). Germline lookup yields CDR1 LGHDT and CDR2 YNNKEL (reference sequence). V gave up 8 bases and J gave up 0 bases, with 11 bases separating them. CDR3 length: 14 residues.